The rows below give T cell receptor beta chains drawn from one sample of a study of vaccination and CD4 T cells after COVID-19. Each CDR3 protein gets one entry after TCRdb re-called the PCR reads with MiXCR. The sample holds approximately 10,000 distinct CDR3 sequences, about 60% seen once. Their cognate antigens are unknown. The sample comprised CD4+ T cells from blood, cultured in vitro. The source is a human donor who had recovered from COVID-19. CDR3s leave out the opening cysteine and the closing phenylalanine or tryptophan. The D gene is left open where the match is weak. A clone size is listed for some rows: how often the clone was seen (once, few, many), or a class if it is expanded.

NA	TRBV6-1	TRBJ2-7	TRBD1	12	ASSSLDRGPVQY
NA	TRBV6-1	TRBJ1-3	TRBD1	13	ASKPQGQAGNTIY
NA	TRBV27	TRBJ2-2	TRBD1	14	ASSRRGRGNTGELF
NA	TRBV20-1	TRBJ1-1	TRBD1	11	SARDGRGTEAF
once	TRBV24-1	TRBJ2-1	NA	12	ATSVAEPYNEQF
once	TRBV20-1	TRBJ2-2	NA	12	SARDVGYTGELF
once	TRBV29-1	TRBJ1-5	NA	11	SVSGAGNQPQH
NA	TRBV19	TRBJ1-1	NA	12	ASSTTRVNTEAF
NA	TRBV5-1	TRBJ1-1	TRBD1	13	ASSRTGSKNTEAF
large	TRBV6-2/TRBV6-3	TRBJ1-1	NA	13	ASTLQGHPGTEAF
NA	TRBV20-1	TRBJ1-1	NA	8	SAGQYEAF
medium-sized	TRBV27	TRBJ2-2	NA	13	ASGNRDISPGELF
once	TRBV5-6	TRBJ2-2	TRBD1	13	ASSWDRGLTGELF
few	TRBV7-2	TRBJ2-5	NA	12	ASSPEGHEETQY
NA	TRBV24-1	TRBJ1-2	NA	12	ATSDLQGRGGYT
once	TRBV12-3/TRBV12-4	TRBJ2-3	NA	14	ASSRRDPTGADTQY
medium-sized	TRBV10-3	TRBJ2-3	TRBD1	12	AIRAGQGSDTQY
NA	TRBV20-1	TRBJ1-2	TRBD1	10	SARRQGGGYT
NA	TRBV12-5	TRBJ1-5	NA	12	ASGLVHGNQPQH
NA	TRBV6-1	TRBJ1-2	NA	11	ASSPRVPRGYT
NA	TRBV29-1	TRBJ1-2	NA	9	SVFRSLDYT
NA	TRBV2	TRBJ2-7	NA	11	ASSEARYYEQY
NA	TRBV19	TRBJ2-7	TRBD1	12	ASSAGTGAYEQY
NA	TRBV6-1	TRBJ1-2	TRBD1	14	ASSNRGQRQGYGYT
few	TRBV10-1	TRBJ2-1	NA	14	ASSGPVAADYNEQF
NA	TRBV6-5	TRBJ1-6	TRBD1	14	ASSYGGQAGISPLH
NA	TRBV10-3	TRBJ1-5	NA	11	AISEDENQPQH
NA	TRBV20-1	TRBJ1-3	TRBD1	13	SAQKQGAPGNTIY
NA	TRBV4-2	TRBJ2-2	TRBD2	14	ASSQGLAGNTGELF
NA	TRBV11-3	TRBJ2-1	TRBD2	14	ASSLGVGLAGNEQF
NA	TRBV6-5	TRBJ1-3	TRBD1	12	ASSSGTAGNTIY
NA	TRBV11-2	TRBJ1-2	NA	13	ASSLGWAESYGYT
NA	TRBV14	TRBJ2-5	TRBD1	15	ASSLQLTGTAQETQY
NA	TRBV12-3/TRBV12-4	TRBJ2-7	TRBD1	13	ASSSGQGLTYEQY
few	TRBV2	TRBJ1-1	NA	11	ASSAQGNTEAF
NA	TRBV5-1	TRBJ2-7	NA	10	ASSLEGSEQY
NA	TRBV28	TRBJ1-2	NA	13	ASSLGENYSYGYT
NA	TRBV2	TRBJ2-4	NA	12	ASTSRTGQNIQY
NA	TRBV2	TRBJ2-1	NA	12	ASSVSGSKSEQF
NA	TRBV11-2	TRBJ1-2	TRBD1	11	ASSARDSYGYT
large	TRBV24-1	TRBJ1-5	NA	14	ATSEGTLLQGQPQH
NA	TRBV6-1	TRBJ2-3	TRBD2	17	ASSPGLAGGGRSPNTQY
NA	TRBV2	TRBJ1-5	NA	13	ASTVGGNRNQPQH
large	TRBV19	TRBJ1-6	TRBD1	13	ASSQGAIYNSPLH
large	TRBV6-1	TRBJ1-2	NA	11	ASIKDGNYGYT
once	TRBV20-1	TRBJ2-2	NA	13	SAREAQTNTGELF
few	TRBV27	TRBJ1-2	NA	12	ASAKISGGYGYT
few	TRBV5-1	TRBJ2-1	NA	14	ASRVSEGFSYNEQF
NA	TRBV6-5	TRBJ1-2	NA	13	ASSYSVRSTYGYT
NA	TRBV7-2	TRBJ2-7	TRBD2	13	ASSLAGGGAAEQY
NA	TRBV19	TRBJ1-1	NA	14	ASRSDRKTANTEAF
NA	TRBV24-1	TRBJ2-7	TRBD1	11	ATSEGARDEQY
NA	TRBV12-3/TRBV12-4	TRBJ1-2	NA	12	ASSPQGSNYGYT
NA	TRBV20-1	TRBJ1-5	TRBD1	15	SASPTGGFYSNQPQH
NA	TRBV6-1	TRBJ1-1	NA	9	ASRKGSETF